This TCR beta chain originates from a study of spatial heterogeneity in lung cancer. TCRdb re-called the 5' RACE reads with MiXCR, one entry per CDR3 protein. The sample has 4,900 or so distinct CDR3 sequences; 5.1% are singletons. This clonotype is medium-sized (0.01 to 0.1%). The time point is: sample taken at primary tumor resection. Sample: normal lung tissue next to the tumor, taken at surgery. This TCR was sampled from a female donor with early-stage non-small cell lung cancer.

CDR3 nucleotides: TGTGCCAGCAGTAGGGGGACCCTTTCTGGAAACACCATATATTTT. Its translation: CASSRGTLSGNTIYF. This sequence joins TRBV12-3 or TRBV12-4 and TRBJ1-3; the D gene is possibly TRBD1 (6 bases). CDR3 size: 15 residues. Trimming stripped 5 bases from V and 1 base from J, with 12 bases between.